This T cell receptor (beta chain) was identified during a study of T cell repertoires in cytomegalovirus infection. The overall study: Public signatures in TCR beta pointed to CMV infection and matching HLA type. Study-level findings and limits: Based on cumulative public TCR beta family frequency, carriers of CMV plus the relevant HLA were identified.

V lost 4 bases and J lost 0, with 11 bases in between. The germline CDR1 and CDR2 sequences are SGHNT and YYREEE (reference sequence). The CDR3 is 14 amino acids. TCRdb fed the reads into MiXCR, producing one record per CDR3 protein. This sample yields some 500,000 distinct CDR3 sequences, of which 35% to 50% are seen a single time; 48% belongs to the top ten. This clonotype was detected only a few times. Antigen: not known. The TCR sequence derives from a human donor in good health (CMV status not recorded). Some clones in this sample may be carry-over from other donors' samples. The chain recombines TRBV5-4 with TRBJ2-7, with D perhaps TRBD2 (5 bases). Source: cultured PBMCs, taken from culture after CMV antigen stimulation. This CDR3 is CASSVPGSSYEQYF. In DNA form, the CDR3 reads TGTGCCAGCAGCGTCCCGGGGAGCTCCTACGAGCAGTACTTC.